This TCR beta chain was identified during a study of cytomegalovirus exposure and HLA in healthy donors. The CDR3 has 14 residues. V was shortened by 1 base and J by 5 bases, with 10 bases between the two germline ends. The germline V gene has CDR1 LNHNV and CDR2 YYDKDF (reference sequence). About this clone itself: Antigen unknown.

Whole-study results and caveats: Later analysis identified about 18,000 TCR beta sequences associated with HLA alleles, using a false discovery rate threshold of 0.05.

With 60 Vbeta and 13 Jbeta primers, the PCR was carried out. Authors' methods: In a later analysis, of around 85 million unique beta chains, roughly 9.9 million appeared in at least two donors. Method: immunoSEQ multiplex PCR; TCRdb's copy keeps in-frame clones and lacks some. From that table come the V and J calls and clone size; the DNA was used to work out D and trimming. The table gives 130,000 to 150,000 clones; the top ten clones make up around 1.7% of it. The sequenced sample consisted of PBMCs. This TCR derives from a woman aged 45 to 65 in good health and CMV-seronegative. This chain uses TRBV15 with TRBJ2-3; a weak D match, TRBD2 (7 bases). CDR3 bases: TGTGCCACCAGCAGAGCGGGGGGCGGAGATACGCAGTATTTT. This codes for CATSRAGGGDTQYF.